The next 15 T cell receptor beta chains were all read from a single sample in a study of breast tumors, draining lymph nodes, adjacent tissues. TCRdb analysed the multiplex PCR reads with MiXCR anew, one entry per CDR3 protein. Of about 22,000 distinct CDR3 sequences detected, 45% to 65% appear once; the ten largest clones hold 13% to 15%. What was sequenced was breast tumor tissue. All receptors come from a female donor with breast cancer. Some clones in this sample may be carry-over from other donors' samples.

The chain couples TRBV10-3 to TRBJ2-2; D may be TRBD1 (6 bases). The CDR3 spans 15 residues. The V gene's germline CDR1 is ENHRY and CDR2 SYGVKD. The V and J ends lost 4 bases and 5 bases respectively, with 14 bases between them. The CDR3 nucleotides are TGTGCCATCAGTGCGGATCAGGGGCTAACCGGGGAGCTGTTTTTT. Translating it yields CAISADQGLTGELFF.

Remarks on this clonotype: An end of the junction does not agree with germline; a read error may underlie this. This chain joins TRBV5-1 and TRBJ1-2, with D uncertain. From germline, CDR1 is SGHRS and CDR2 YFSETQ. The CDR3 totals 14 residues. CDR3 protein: CASSYLPGSYGYTF. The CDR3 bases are TGTGCCAGCAGCTATCTGCCGGGGAGCTATGGCTACACCTTC.

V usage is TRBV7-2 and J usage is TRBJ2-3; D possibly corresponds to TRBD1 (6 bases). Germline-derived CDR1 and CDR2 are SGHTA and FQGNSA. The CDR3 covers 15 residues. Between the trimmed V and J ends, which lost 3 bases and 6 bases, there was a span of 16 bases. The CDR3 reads CASSFSGVGQDTQYF. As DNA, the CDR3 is TGTGCCAGCAGCTTTTCAGGGGTCGGGCAGGATACGCAGTATTTT.

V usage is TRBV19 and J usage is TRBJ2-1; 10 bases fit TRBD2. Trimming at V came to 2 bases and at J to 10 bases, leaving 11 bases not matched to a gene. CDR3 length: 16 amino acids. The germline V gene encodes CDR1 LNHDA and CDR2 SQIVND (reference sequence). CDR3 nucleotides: TGTGCCAGTAGTATAACCAGGGTAGCGGGGGGTGGGGAGCAGTTCTTC. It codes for CASSITRVAGGGEQFF.

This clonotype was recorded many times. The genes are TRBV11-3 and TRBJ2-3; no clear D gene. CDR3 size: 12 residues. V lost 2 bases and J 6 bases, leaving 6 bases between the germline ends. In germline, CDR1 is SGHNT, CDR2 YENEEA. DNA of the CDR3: TGTGCCAGCAGCTTAAAATCGGATACGCAGTATTTT. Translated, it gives CASSLKSDTQYF.

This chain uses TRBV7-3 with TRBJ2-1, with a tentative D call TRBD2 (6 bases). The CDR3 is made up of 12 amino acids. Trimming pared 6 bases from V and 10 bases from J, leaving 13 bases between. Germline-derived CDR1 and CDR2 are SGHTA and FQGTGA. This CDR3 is CASSPGRFEQFF. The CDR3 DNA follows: TGTGCCAGCAGTCCAGGGAGGTTCGAGCAGTTCTTC.

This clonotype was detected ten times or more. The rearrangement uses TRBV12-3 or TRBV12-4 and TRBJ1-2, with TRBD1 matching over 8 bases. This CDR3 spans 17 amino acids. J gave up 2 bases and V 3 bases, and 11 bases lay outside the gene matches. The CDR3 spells CASSFAPGQGINYGYTF. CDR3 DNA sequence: TGTGCCAGCAGTTTCGCCCCCGGACAGGGCATAAACTATGGCTACACCTTC.

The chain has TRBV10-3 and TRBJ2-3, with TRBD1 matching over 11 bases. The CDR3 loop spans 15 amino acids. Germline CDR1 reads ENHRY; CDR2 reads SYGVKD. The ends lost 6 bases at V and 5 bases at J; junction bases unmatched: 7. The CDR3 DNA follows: TGTGCCATCAGCGCGGGACAGGGGGGAAGAGATACGCAGTATTTT. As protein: CAISAGQGGRDTQYF.

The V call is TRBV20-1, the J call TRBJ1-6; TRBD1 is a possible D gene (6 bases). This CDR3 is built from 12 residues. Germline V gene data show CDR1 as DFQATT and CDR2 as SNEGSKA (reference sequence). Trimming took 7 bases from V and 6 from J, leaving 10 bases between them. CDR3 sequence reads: CSVPDSNSPLHF. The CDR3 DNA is TGCAGTGTTCCGGACAGTAATTCACCCCTCCACTTT.

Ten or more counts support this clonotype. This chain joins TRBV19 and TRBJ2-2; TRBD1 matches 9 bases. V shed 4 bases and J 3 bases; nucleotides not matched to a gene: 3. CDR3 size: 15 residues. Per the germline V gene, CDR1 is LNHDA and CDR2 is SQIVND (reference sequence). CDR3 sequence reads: CASSTGTGHTGELFF. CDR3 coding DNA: TGTGCCAGTAGTACCGGGACAGGGCACACCGGGGAGCTGTTTTTT.

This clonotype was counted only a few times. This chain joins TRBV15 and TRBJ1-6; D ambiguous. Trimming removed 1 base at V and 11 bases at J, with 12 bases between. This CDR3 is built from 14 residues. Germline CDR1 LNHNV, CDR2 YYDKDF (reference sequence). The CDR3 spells CATSRGQVLPPLHF. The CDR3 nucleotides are TGTGCCACCAGCAGAGGGCAGGTTCTTCCACCCCTCCACTTT.

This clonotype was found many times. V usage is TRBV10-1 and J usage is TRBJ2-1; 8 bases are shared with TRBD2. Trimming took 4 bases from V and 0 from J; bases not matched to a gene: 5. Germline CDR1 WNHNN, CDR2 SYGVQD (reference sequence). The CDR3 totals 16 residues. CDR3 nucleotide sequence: TGCGCCAGCAGTGGGAAACTAGCGGACTCCTACAATGAGCAGTTCTTC. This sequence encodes CASSGKLADSYNEQFF.

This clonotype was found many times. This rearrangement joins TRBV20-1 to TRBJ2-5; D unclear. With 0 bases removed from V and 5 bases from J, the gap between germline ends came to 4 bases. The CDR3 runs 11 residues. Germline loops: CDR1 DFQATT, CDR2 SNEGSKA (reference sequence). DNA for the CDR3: TGCAGTGCTAGAGATTTCGAGACCCAGTACTTC. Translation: CSARDFETQYF.

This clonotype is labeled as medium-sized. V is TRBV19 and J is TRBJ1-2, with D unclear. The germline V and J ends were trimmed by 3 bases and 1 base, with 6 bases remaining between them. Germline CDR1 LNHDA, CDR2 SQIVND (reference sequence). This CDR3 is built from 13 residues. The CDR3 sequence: CASSILGNYGYTF. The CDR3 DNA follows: TGTGCCAGTAGTATTTTGGGTAACTATGGCTACACCTTC.

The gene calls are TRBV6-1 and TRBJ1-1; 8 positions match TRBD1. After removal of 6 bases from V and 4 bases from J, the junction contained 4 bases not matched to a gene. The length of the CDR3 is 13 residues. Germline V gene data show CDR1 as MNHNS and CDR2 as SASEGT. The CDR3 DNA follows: TGTGCCAGCAGGGACAGGGCTTTCACTGAAGCTTTCTTT. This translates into CASRDRAFTEAFF.